This T cell receptor (beta chain) is from a study of blood T cell repertoires in COVID-19 (TCRdb year 2020). Study-level background: Samples from collaborators originated in the United States, Italy and Spain and spanned both the acute and convalescent phases of COVID-19. The prospective study material was composed of cDNA or gDNA derived from T cells, B-cell-depleted T cells, or PBMCs. Deeply sampled blood TCRbeta repertoires from subjects exposed to, actively infected with, or recovered from COVID-19 were included in the dataset. The repertoires were released in a freely available public database intended as a resource for research on the immune response to SARS-CoV-2. Samples were obtained from the ongoing ImmuneRACE study (first 160 participants) and from over 1,000 subjects provided by 6 global collaborators. Nearly every sample came with metadata listing a de-identified subject ID, COVID-19 status, age in years and sex. HLA class I and class II types, where available, came from metadata supplied by the sample provider rather than from assay-based typing.

For CDR1 and CDR2, the germline V gene (reference sequence) lists LGHDT and YNNKEL. The CDR3 holds 13 amino acids from the cysteine to the phenylalanine. Only CDR3 DNA remains: 39 bases, in frame from the first base. The V and J ends are trimmed by 5 bases and 3 bases, leaving 10 bases between them. The collaborating institutions used their own protocols to collect whole blood in K2EDTA tubes. Collaborator samples were shipped for TCRbeta analysis as frozen whole blood, isolated PBMCs, or DNA extracted from either sample type. TCRbeta CDR3 regions were amplified from genomic DNA using the immunoSEQ Assay, a bias-controlled multiplex PCR. The source study handled its data this way. The number of nucleated cells in each sample was estimated from the amplification of reference gene primers within the assay. To quantify the absolute abundance of each unique TCRbeta CDR3 rearrangement, sequence reads were collapsed and filtered. For each sample, productive Simpson clonality was calculated as the square root of Simpson's diversity index across productive rearrangements. TCRdb provides this immuneACCESS table in a form limited to in-frame rearrangements. Some clones are lacking; in checked studies, under half of them reflect an unresolved V gene, and why the rest are absent is not known. The DNA was the basis for D and trimming; V, J and clone size are from that table. The sample table holds around 120,000 clones, of which more than 75% were seen once. The ten most abundant clones make up 25% to 35% of the sample.

What the authors observed across the whole study: The quantity of clinical and demographic metadata differed by source and by participant and was supplied without curation.

About this clone itself: Its antigen remains unidentified. No clone much larger than this one lies a single base away; base qualities are absent.

The sequence is built from TRBV3-1 (or the pseudogene TRBV3-2) and TRBJ1-1, with the D gene not clear enough to name. Sequenced input: peripheral blood. The TCR comes from a woman in her 70s with acute or convalescent COVID-19. The base sequence is TGTGCCAGCAGCAACGGAGGGTACACTGAAGCTTTCTTT. Protein translation: CASSNGGYTEAFF.